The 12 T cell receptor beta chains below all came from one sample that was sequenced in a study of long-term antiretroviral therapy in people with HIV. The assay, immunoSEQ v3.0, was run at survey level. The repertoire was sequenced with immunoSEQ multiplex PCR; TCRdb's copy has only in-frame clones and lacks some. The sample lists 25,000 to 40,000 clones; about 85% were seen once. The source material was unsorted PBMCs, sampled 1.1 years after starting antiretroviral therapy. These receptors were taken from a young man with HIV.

This CDR3 is CASSFGLAGELFF. CDR3 DNA: TGTGCCAGCAGCTTTGGACTAGCCGGGGAGCTGTTTTTT. The J gene is TRBJ2-2, the V gene TRBV5-6; 7 nucleotides align to TRBD2. The V segment lost 2 bases and the J segment 6 bases; nucleotides outside the gene matches: 1. CDR1 is SGHDT, CDR2 YYEEEE, per germline. The CDR3 has 13 residues.

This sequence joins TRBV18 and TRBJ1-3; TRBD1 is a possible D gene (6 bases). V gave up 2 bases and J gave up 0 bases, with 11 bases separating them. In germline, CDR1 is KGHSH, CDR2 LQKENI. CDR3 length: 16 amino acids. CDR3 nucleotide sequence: TGTGCCAGCTCACCAGGACAGAGACTCTCTGGAAACACCATATATTTT. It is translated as CASSPGQRLSGNTIYF.

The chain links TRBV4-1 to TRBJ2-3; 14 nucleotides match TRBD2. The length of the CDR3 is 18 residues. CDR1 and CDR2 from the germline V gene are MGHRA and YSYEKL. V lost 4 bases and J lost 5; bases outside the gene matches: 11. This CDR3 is CASSPGLAGGGWGDTQYF. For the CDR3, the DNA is TGCGCCAGCAGCCCTGGACTAGCGGGAGGAGGCTGGGGAGATACGCAGTATTTT.

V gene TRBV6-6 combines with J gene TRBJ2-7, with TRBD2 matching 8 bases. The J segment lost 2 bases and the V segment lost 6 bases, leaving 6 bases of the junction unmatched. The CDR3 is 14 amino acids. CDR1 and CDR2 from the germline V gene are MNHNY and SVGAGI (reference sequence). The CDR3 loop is CASRFSGVTYEQYF. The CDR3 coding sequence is TGTGCCAGCAGATTTAGCGGGGTCACCTACGAGCAGTACTTC.

CDR3 sequence: CASSIGWQGALNTEAFF. The CDR3 DNA follows: TGTGCCAGTAGTATAGGTTGGCAGGGGGCCCTGAACACTGAAGCTTTCTTT. The chain links TRBV19 to TRBJ1-1, with 8 bases lining up with TRBD1. Germline V gene lookup returns CDR1 LNHDA and CDR2 SQIVND (reference sequence). V trimming: 1 base; J trimming: 0 bases; junction bases outside the gene matches: 7. The CDR3 contains 17 residues.

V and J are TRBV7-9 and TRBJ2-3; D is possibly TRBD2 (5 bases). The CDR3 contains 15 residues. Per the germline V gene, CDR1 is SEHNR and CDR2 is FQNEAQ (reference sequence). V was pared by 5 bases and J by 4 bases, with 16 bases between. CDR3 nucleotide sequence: TGTGCCAGCAGCCCCTTTGCGGGTATGGCAGATACGCAGTATTTT. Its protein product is CASSPFAGMADTQYF.

The CDR3 protein is CASSQDFGERVYNEQFF. The CDR3 DNA sequence: TGTGCCAGCAGCCAAGATTTCGGGGAGAGGGTATACAATGAGCAGTTCTTC. This chain links TRBV4-2 with TRBJ2-1, with a weak D call TRBD2 (5 bases). The ends were cut back, 0 bases at V and 4 bases at J, with 16 bases in the middle. The CDR3 is made up of 17 amino acids. Germline values: CDR1 LGHNA, CDR2 YNFKEQ.

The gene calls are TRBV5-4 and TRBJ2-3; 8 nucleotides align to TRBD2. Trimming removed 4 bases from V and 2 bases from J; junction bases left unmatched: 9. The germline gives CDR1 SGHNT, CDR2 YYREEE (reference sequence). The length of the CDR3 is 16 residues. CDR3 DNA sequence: TGTGCCAGCAGCCGTGCGGCTAGCGGGTCCACAGATACGCAGTATTTT. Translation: CASSRAASGSTDTQYF.

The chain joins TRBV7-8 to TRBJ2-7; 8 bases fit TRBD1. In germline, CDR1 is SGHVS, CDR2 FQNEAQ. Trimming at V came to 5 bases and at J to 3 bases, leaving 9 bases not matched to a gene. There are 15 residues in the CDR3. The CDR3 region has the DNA TGTGCCAGCAGCAGCCGGACAGGGAACAACTACGAGCAGTACTTC. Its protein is CASSSRTGNNYEQYF.

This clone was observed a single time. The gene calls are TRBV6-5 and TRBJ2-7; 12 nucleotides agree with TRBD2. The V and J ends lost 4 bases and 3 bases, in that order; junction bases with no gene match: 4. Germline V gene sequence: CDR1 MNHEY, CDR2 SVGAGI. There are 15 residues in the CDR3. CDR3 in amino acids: CASSLLAGGVYEQYF. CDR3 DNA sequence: TGTGCCAGCAGTTTACTAGCGGGAGGTGTCTACGAGCAGTACTTC.

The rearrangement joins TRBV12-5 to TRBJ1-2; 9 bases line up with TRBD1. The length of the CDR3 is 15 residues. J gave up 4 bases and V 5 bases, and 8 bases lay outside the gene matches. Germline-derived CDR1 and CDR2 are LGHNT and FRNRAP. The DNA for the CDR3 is TGTGCTAGTGGTCCTCCCCCGACAGGGGGCTATGGCTACACCTTC. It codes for CASGPPPTGGYGYTF.

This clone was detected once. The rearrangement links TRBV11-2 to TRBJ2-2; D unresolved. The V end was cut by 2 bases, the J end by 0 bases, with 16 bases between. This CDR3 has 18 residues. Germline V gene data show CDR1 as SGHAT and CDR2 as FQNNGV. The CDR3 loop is CASSLRFSQPTNTGELFF. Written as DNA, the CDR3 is TGTGCCAGCAGCTTAAGATTTTCCCAGCCCACGAACACCGGGGAGCTGTTTTTT.